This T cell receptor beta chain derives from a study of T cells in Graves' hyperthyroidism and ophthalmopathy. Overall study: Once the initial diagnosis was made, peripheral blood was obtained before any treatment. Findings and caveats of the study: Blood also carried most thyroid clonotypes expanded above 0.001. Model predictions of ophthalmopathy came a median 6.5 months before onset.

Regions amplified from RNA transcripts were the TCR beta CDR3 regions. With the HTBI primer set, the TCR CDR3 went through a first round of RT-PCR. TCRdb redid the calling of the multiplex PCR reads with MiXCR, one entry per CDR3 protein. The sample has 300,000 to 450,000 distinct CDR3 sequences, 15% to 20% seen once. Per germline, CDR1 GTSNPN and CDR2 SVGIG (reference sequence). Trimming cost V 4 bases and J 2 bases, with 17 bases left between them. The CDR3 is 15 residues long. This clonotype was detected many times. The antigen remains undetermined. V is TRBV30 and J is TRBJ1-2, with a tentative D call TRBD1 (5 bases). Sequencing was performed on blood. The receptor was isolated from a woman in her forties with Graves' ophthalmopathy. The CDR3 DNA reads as TGTGCCTGGACCCAACCGACAGCTTCCAACTATGGCTACACCTTC. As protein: CAWTQPTASNYGYTF.